This TCR beta chain was obtained from a study of chemoradiotherapy in HPV16-positive cancers. Study results and caveats: Candidate HPV-specific clones and E7-related TCR motifs grew in tumor during treatment. HPV-specific T cells were functionally defined from only a couple of HPV16-positive patients. Better recurrence-free survival went with HPV-responsive T-cell expansion in HPV16-positive patients.

V shed 1 base and J shed 0 bases, with 14 bases lying between them. The length of the CDR3 is 17 residues. Germline V CDR1 and CDR2: SGHDT, YYEEEE. Repertoires were sampled repeatedly during chemoradiotherapy. Turning to this clone: Its antigen is not identified.

Profiled with immunoSEQ multiplex PCR; TCRdb holds only in-frame clones, not every one. The sample yields under 35,000 clones, approximately 93% seen once. Specimen: blood, collected from a patient who underwent chemoradiotherapy. V is TRBV5-6 and J is TRBJ1-5, with no clear D. The sequence was obtained from a human donor with HPV-associated anogenital cancer. The CDR3 is CASSLRQTPYSNQPQHF. As DNA, the CDR3 is TGTGCCAGCAGCTTGCGTCAGACCCCTTATAGCAATCAGCCCCAGCATTTT.